The 32 T cell receptor beta chains below all came from one sample that was sequenced in a study of cytomegalovirus exposure and HLA in healthy donors. PCR used 60 Vbeta primers and 13 Jbeta primers. Assay: immunoSEQ multiplex PCR; the TCRdb copy retains only in-frame clones and omits some. Its table lists about 39,000 clones. Sample: PBMCs. Source of these receptors: a male donor in good health and CMV-seronegative.

The chain couples TRBV9 to TRBJ1-2; a possible D gene is TRBD1 (5 bases). Germline values: CDR1 SGDLS, CDR2 YYNGEE. The V and J ends lost 3 bases and 0 bases respectively, with 9 bases between them. This CDR3 spans 14 amino acids. The CDR3 is CASSDGTTNYGYTF. For the CDR3, the DNA is TGTGCCAGCAGCGACGGGACTACTAACTATGGCTACACCTTC.

The gene calls are TRBV27 and TRBJ2-7; D is undetermined. Trimming took 0 bases from V and 3 from J, leaving 12 bases between them. Germline V gives CDR1 MNHEY, CDR2 SMNVEV (reference sequence). This CDR3 has 15 residues. For the CDR3, the DNA is TGTGCCAGCAGTTTATCCGCGCCCAAGATCTACGAGCAGTACTTC. Translation: CASSLSAPKIYEQYF.

This chain connects TRBV2 to TRBJ2-7; 11 bases match TRBD1. J gave up 3 bases and V 1 base, and 5 bases lay outside the gene matches. The CDR3 has 16 amino acids. In germline, CDR1 is SNHLY, CDR2 FYNNEI. The CDR3 loop is CASSEEGQGVFYEQYF. DNA of the CDR3: TGTGCCAGCAGTGAAGAGGGACAGGGGGTATTCTACGAGCAGTACTTC.

The chain has TRBV2 and TRBJ2-1; D is possibly TRBD2 (6 bases). The germline V and J ends were trimmed by 6 bases and 7 bases, with 16 bases remaining between them. This CDR3 spans 14 amino acids. Germline V gives CDR1 SNHLY, CDR2 FYNNEI. CDR3 DNA sequence: TGTGCCAGCAGGACGGGGGTCAACCGGAATGAGCAGTTCTTC. It translates to CASRTGVNRNEQFF.

The chain recombines TRBV2 with TRBJ1-2; 7 bases line up with TRBD1. J gave up 4 bases and V 2 bases, and 7 bases lay outside the gene matches. Germline CDR1 SNHLY, CDR2 FYNNEI. This CDR3 is built from 15 residues. The CDR3 nucleotides are TGTGCCAGCAGTGAACCGGCAGGGGGAAGCTATGGCTACACCTTC. Its translation is CASSEPAGGSYGYTF.

The V gene is TRBV5-8, the J gene TRBJ1-2; D is undetermined. This CDR3 comprises 14 residues. From germline, CDR1 is SGHTS and CDR2 YDEGEE. Trimming took off 2 bases at V and 5 bases at J, with 13 bases between the two ends. The CDR3 coding sequence is TGTGCCAGCAGCTTAGTTGATGGAGAGTATGGCTACACCTTC. This translates into CASSLVDGEYGYTF.

The chain is built from TRBV7-7 and TRBJ2-2; D may be TRBD2 (6 bases). The CDR3 sequence is 14 residues long. V lost 5 bases and J lost 4, with 11 bases in between. CDR1 and CDR2 (germline): SSHAT, FNYEAQ (reference sequence). The CDR3 DNA reads TGTGCCAGCAGCCCTCGGGACTTCACCGGGGAGCTGTTTTTT. It is translated as CASSPRDFTGELFF.

CDR3 loop: CASRAGGSTDTQYF. In DNA, the CDR3 is TGTGCCAGCAGAGCGGGGGGGTCCACAGATACGCAGTATTTT. This rearrangement joins TRBV7-9 to TRBJ2-3; 10 bases are shared with TRBD2. Losses at the gene ends were 6 bases for V and 2 bases for J; bases not matched to a gene: 2. The length of the CDR3 is 14 residues. Per the germline V gene, CDR1 is SEHNR and CDR2 is FQNEAQ (reference sequence).

The CDR3 reads CASSFWDRGVYGYTF. The CDR3 DNA is TGTGCCAGCAGCTTTTGGGACAGGGGTGTCTATGGCTACACCTTC. The chain recombines TRBV5-6 with TRBJ1-2; 10 bases agree with TRBD1. V shed 2 bases and J 4 bases; nucleotides not matched to a gene: 5. The germline V gene has CDR1 SGHDT and CDR2 YYEEEE. There are 15 residues in the CDR3.

The CDR3 DNA follows: TGTGCCAGCAGCCCGTTGGGGAGCTCTGGAAACACCATATATTTT. It codes for CASSPLGSSGNTIYF. This rearrangement joins TRBV6-5 to TRBJ1-3, with no clear D. This CDR3 spans 15 amino acids. Germline V CDR1 and CDR2: MNHEY, SVGAGI. V lost 6 bases, J lost 0 bases, and 12 bases lay in between.

The chain uses TRBV5-6 and TRBJ2-7, with D tentatively TRBD1 (5 bases). Germline V gene data show CDR1 as SGHDT and CDR2 as YYEEEE. With 0 bases removed from V and 5 bases from J, the gap between germline ends came to 9 bases. The CDR3 is made up of 13 amino acids. This CDR3 is CASSLDLGHEQYF. Written as DNA, the CDR3 is TGTGCCAGCAGCTTGGATCTGGGGCACGAGCAGTACTTC.

On this clone itself: An end of the junction does not agree with germline; a read error may underlie this. The chain uses TRBV7-8 and TRBJ2-6; 8 bases are a match to TRBD1. Germline values: CDR1 SGHVS, CDR2 FQNEAQ. The CDR3 is made up of 17 amino acids. CDR3 DNA sequence: TGTGCCAGCAGTTACCGGACAGGGACCTCTGGGGCCAACGTCCTGGCTTTC. Its translation is CASSYRTGTSGANVLAF.

V gene TRBV28 combines with J gene TRBJ1-5, with 9 positions matching TRBD1. This CDR3 region has 15 residues. CDR1 is MDHEN and CDR2 is SYDVKM in the germline V gene. V shed 6 bases and J 7 bases; nucleotides not matched to a gene: 10. CDR3 sequence (DNA): TGTGCCAGCAGACGTGACACAGGGGGCGGGCAGCCCCAGCATTTT. Protein sequence: CASRRDTGGGQPQHF.

The J gene is TRBJ2-1, the V gene TRBV18, with TRBD2 matching over 12 bases. The CDR3 contains 15 residues. Germline V lookup: CDR1 KGHSH, CDR2 LQKENI. The ends lost 0 bases at V and 9 bases at J; junction bases unmatched: 3. CDR3 region: CASSPPTSGGSEQFF. In DNA form, the CDR3 reads TGTGCCAGCTCACCACCGACTAGCGGGGGTAGTGAGCAGTTCTTC.

V usage is TRBV30 and J usage is TRBJ2-7; possibly TRBD1 for D (6 bases). V lost 4 bases to trimming and J lost 0 bases, with 13 bases between them. From germline, CDR1 is GTSNPN and CDR2 SVGIG (reference sequence). This CDR3 contains 14 residues. CDR3 DNA: TGTGCCTGGAAACGGGACATAATCTCCTACGAGCAGTACTTC. It is translated as CAWKRDIISYEQYF.

The V gene is TRBV5-4, the J gene TRBJ1-2, with 7 bases aligning to TRBD1. This CDR3 is built from 13 residues. V trimming: 2 bases; J trimming: 4 bases; junction bases outside the gene matches: 2. Germline values: CDR1 SGHNT, CDR2 YYREEE (reference sequence). CDR3 loop: CASSLGGSYGYTF. In nucleotides, the CDR3 is TGTGCCAGCAGCTTAGGGGGCAGCTATGGCTACACCTTC.

The chain uses TRBV6-1 and TRBJ2-2; D may be TRBD2 (6 bases). Germline values: CDR1 MNHNS, CDR2 SASEGT. This CDR3 is 15 amino acids long. Trimming cost V 8 bases and J 2 bases, with 15 bases left between them. The CDR3 nucleotides read TGTGCCAGCCCCGAAAAGGAGGGAAACACCGGGGAGCTGTTTTTT. It codes for CASPEKEGNTGELFF.

This chain joins TRBV28 and TRBJ1-1; 10 bases are a match to TRBD1. Trimming at V came to 2 bases and at J to 5 bases, leaving 17 bases not matched to a gene. Germline values: CDR1 MDHEN, CDR2 SYDVKM. There are 19 residues in the CDR3. The CDR3 loop reads CASSLMGSGQGLEGTEAFF. The CDR3 nucleotides are TGTGCCAGCAGTTTAATGGGATCGGGACAGGGGCTCGAAGGAACTGAAGCTTTCTTT.

This rearrangement joins TRBV19 to TRBJ1-3, with no clear D. This CDR3 spans 12 amino acids. The V end was cut by 5 bases, the J end by 3 bases, with 5 bases between. CDR1 is LNHDA, CDR2 SQIVND, per germline (reference sequence). The CDR3 here is CASSVIGNTIYF. The CDR3 bases are TGTGCCAGTAGTGTAATTGGAAACACCATATATTTT. The variable domain in full, completed from reference TRBV19 and TRBJ1-3, reads DGGITQSPKYLFRKEGQNVTLSCEQNLNHDAMYWYRQDPGQGLRLIYYSQIVNDFQKGDIAEGYSVSREKKESFPLTVTSAQKNPTAFYLCASSVIGNTIYFGEGSWLTVV.

This chain links TRBV4-1 with TRBJ2-7, with 12 positions matching TRBD2. The CDR3 totals 15 residues. J gave up 7 bases and V 4 bases, and 8 bases lay outside the gene matches. Germline V lookup: CDR1 MGHRA, CDR2 YSYEKL. The CDR3: CASSPSELAGGEQYF. DNA for the CDR3: TGCGCCAGCAGCCCGTCCGAGCTAGCGGGGGGGGAGCAGTACTTC.

The genes are TRBV7-8 and TRBJ1-5, with 11 bases matching TRBD1. V trimming: 1 base; J trimming: 4 bases; junction bases outside the gene matches: 3. This CDR3 contains 16 residues. Per the germline V gene, CDR1 is SGHVS and CDR2 is FQNEAQ. The CDR3 loop is CASSLGDRGRNQPQHF. The CDR3 DNA is TGTGCCAGCAGCTTAGGGGACAGGGGGAGGAATCAGCCCCAGCATTTT.

V usage is TRBV19 and J usage is TRBJ2-7, with TRBD2 matching over 13 bases. There are 17 residues in the CDR3. Germline V gene lookup returns CDR1 LNHDA and CDR2 SQIVND (reference sequence). V lost 5 bases, J lost 0 bases, and 7 bases stayed unmatched. The CDR3 bases are TGTGCCAGTAGTTTTGGACTAGCGGGGGTCAGCTCCTACGAGCAGTACTTC. As protein: CASSFGLAGVSSYEQYF. The full variable domain, rest sourced from reference TRBV19 and TRBJ2-7, is DGGITQSPKYLFRKEGQNVTLSCEQNLNHDAMYWYRQDPGQGLRLIYYSQIVNDFQKGDIAEGYSVSREKKESFPLTVTSAQKNPTAFYLCASSFGLAGVSSYEQYFGPGTRLTVT.

This chain connects TRBV19 to TRBJ1-1; 10 nucleotides align to TRBD1. Germline-derived CDR1 and CDR2 are LNHDA and SQIVND (reference sequence). This CDR3 is 14 amino acids long. With 5 bases clipped from V and 4 bases from J, the junction kept 4 bases outside the gene matches. CDR3 in DNA: TGTGCCAGTAGTTTGACAGGGGGCGTCACTGAAGCTTTCTTT. Amino acid sequence: CASSLTGGVTEAFF.

This chain uses TRBV6-5 with TRBJ2-1; TRBD1 agrees at 7 bases. CDR3 length: 14 residues. V dropped 2 bases and J dropped 4; count of bases not matched to a gene: 2. Per germline, CDR1 MNHEY and CDR2 SVGAGI. The CDR3 here is CASSYGQAYNEQFF. The CDR3 bases are TGTGCCAGCAGTTACGGACAGGCGTACAATGAGCAGTTCTTC.

The CDR3 sequence: CASRVGAVANQPQHF. CDR3 coding DNA: TGTGCCAGTCGTGTTGGAGCCGTCGCTAATCAGCCCCAGCATTTT. This rearrangement joins TRBV19 to TRBJ1-5; D ambiguous. The V gene's germline CDR1 is LNHDA and CDR2 SQIVND (reference sequence). V gave up 8 bases and J gave up 4 bases, with 18 bases separating them. This CDR3 region has 15 residues.

The chain links TRBV6-5 to TRBJ2-3, with 8 bases lining up with TRBD1. Germline V gives CDR1 MNHEY, CDR2 SVGAGI. Losses at the gene ends were 5 bases for V and 3 bases for J; bases not matched to a gene: 7. The CDR3 runs to 15 residues. This chain's CDR3 is CASSQTGGSTDTQYF. DNA for the CDR3: TGTGCCAGCAGTCAAACAGGGGGATCGACAGATACGCAGTATTTT.

V and J are TRBV5-6 and TRBJ1-4; D is ambiguous. The CDR3 length is 12 residues. Trimming removed 0 bases from V and 8 bases from J, with 5 bases in between. CDR1 and CDR2 from the germline V gene are SGHDT and YYEEEE. CDR3: CASSLALEKLFF. The CDR3 DNA reads as TGTGCCAGCAGCTTGGCCTTGGAAAAACTGTTTTTT.

Written as DNA, the CDR3 is TGTGCCAGCTCACCATTCCAGGGAGGAGGCAGCAATCAGCCCCAGCATTTT. Amino acids: CASSPFQGGGSNQPQHF. The chain has TRBV18 and TRBJ1-5, with D tentatively TRBD1 (5 bases). The CDR3 runs 17 residues. Trimming removed 2 bases at V and 1 base at J, with 15 bases between. Looked up from germline, CDR1 is KGHSH and CDR2 is LQKENI.

This chain connects TRBV18 to TRBJ1-2, with D unresolved. The CDR3 covers 16 residues. Per germline, CDR1 KGHSH and CDR2 LQKENI. V lost 3 bases to trimming and J lost 4 bases, with 18 bases between them. The CDR3 spells CASSPSRLGSGYGYTF. The CDR3 DNA follows: TGTGCCAGCTCACCCTCGAGGCTAGGTTCGGGCTATGGCTACACCTTC.

J is TRBJ2-7 and V is TRBV2, with D unclear. The CDR3 length is 12 residues. Germline values: CDR1 SNHLY, CDR2 FYNNEI. V lost 4 bases to trimming and J lost 0 bases, with 4 bases between them. The CDR3, as DNA: TGTGCCAGCAGTGCAGTCTCCTACGAGCAGTACTTC. Translated, it gives CASSAVSYEQYF.

The chain recombines TRBV2 with TRBJ2-5; TRBD1 aligns across 7 bases. The CDR3 is 14 amino acids. The germline V gene encodes CDR1 SNHLY and CDR2 FYNNEI. J was trimmed by 1 base and V by 6 bases; bases with no gene match: 5. The CDR3 protein is CASRDRPTQETQYF. DNA of the CDR3: TGTGCCAGCAGGGACAGGCCCACCCAAGAGACCCAGTACTTC.

In the case of this clone: Within the sample, other DNA sequences also encode this same CDR3. V gene TRBV6-6 combines with J gene TRBJ1-6, with D possibly being TRBD1 (6 bases). V was trimmed by 4 bases and J by 14 bases, leaving 18 bases between them. The CDR3 consists of 14 residues. Germline assignment: CDR1 MNHNY and CDR2 SVGAGI (reference sequence). CDR3 bases: TGTGCCAGCAGTTTCGGGGGGCAGGGGCTCACCCTCCACTTT. Protein product: CASSFGGQGLTLHF.